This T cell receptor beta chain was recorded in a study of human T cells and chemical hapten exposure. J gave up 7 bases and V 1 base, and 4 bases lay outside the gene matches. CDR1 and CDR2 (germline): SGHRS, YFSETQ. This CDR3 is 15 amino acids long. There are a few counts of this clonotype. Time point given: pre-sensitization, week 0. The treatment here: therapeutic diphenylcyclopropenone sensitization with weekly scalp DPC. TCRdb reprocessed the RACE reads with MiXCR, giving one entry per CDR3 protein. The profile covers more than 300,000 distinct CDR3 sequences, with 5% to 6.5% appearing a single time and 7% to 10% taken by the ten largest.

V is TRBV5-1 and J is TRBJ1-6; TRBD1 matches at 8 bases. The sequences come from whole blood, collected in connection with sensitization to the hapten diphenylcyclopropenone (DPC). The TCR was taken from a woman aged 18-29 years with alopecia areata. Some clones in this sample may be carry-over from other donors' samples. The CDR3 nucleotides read TGCGCCAGCAGCTTGATGGGACAGGTGAATTCACCCCTCCACTTT. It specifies CASSLMGQVNSPLHF. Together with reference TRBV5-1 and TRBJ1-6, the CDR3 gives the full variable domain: KAGVTQTPRYLIKTRGQQVTLSCSPISGHRSVSWYQQTPGQGLQFLFEYFSETQRNKGNFPGRFSGRQFSNSRSEMNVSTLELGDSALYLCASSLMGQVNSPLHFGNGTRLTVT.